The 27 T cell receptor beta chains below come from one sample, sequenced in a study of T cell responses to AZD1222 COVID-19 vaccine. Clones were read by immunoSEQ multiplex PCR, and TCRdb kept only the in-frame ones, dropping some. Counted here are roughly 150,000 clones, 94% occurring once; the ten biggest clones make up 4% to 5.5%. Sequenced material: peripheral blood, taken 28 days after the second AZD1222 dose. Receptor source: an adult who received the AZD1222 COVID-19 vaccine.

The gene calls are TRBV12-3 or TRBV12-4 and TRBJ2-5; D remains unclear. The CDR3 is 13 amino acids. V lost 7 bases, J lost 5 bases, and 14 bases lay in between. CDR3 loop: CASTTTVGETQYF. The CDR3, as DNA: TGTGCCAGCACCACCACCGTAGGGGAGACCCAGTACTTC.

The count of this clone is one. The J gene is TRBJ1-2, the V gene TRBV14, with D possibly being TRBD1 (6 bases). This CDR3 has 15 residues. CDR1 is SGHDN, CDR2 FVKESK, per germline. V was trimmed by 2 bases and J by 4 bases, leaving 14 bases between them. CDR3 sequence (DNA): TGTGCCAGCAGCCAAATCTCTGGGGGCGGCTATGGCTACACCTTC. This encodes CASSQISGGGYGYTF.

V is TRBV7-9 and J is TRBJ2-7; 7 bases match TRBD2. The CDR3 contains 15 residues. V lost 5 bases, J lost 2 bases, and 9 bases stayed unmatched. Germline lookup yields CDR1 SEHNR and CDR2 FQNEAQ (reference sequence). As DNA, the CDR3 is TGTGCCAGCAGCCCTCGGGACTACAAAACCTACGAGCAGTACTTC. Amino acid sequence: CASSPRDYKTYEQYF.

V gene TRBV5-1 combines with J gene TRBJ2-2, with 7 bases that match TRBD1. The V segment lost 0 bases and the J segment 2 bases; nucleotides outside the gene matches: 1. This CDR3 spans 15 amino acids. CDR1 is SGHRS and CDR2 is YFSETQ in the germline V gene. CDR3 coding DNA: TGCGCCAGCAGCTTGGGGGACAGAAACACCGGGGAGCTGTTTTTT. It encodes CASSLGDRNTGELFF.

CDR3 coding DNA: TGTGCCAGCAGCTTAACTGCTATGAACAGGGGTAATGAAAAACTGTTTTTT. Translating gives CASSLTAMNRGNEKLFF. The chain has TRBV11-2 and TRBJ1-4; TRBD1 agrees at 7 bases. This CDR3 is 17 amino acids long. V gave up 2 bases and J gave up 4 bases; unmatched junction bases: 10. The germline V gene has CDR1 SGHAT and CDR2 FQNNGV.

This chain links TRBV3-1 (or the pseudogene TRBV3-2) with TRBJ2-7, with 7 bases matching TRBD2. J gave up 9 bases and V 6 bases, and 17 bases lay outside the gene matches. In germline, CDR1 is LGHDT, CDR2 YNNKEL (reference sequence). The CDR3 runs 15 residues. CDR3 nucleotides: TGTGCCAGCAGTCTCGGGACTAATCCTCTAGTTGGGCAGTACTTC. Encoded protein: CASSLGTNPLVGQYF.

This chain uses TRBV18 with TRBJ1-4, with 8 bases aligning to TRBD1. The V gene end was trimmed by 2 bases and the J gene end by 7 bases; junction bases not matched to a gene: 6. CDR1 and CDR2 (germline): KGHSH, LQKENI. CDR3 size: 15 residues. The CDR3 sequence: CASSPSRDRGEKLFF. CDR3 in DNA: TGTGCCAGCTCACCATCTCGAGACAGGGGTGAAAAACTGTTTTTT.

The chain combines TRBV27 with TRBJ2-7, with 9 bases identical to TRBD1. The CDR3 extends over 15 amino acids. Germline V gene data show CDR1 as MNHEY and CDR2 as SMNVEV (reference sequence). Germline trimming cut 5 bases from V and 3 bases from J; bases unmatched to any gene: 8. DNA for the CDR3: TGTGCCAGCAGTCCGGGGACAGGGATGGGCTACGAGCAGTACTTC. It specifies CASSPGTGMGYEQYF.

The chain uses TRBV7-7 and TRBJ2-1; 7 bases map to TRBD1. In germline, CDR1 is SSHAT, CDR2 FNYEAQ (reference sequence). This CDR3 has 15 residues. The V and J ends lost 2 bases and 7 bases, in that order; junction bases with no gene match: 8. The CDR3 DNA reads TGTGCCAGCAGCTTAAATCAGGGACAGTGGAATGAGCAGTTCTTC. Residues: CASSLNQGQWNEQFF.

The rearrangement links TRBV14 to TRBJ1-6; TRBD1 is a possible D gene (6 bases). The germline V gene encodes CDR1 SGHDN and CDR2 FVKESK. With 0 bases removed from V and 7 bases from J, the gap between germline ends came to 22 bases. This CDR3 contains 19 residues. CDR3 protein: CASSQEVSRGKIGNSPLHF. The CDR3 bases are TGTGCCAGCAGCCAAGAAGTCTCCAGGGGTAAAATCGGGAATTCACCCCTCCACTTT.

The J gene is TRBJ2-3, the V gene TRBV5-6; no clear D. CDR3 length: 17 amino acids. The germline V gene encodes CDR1 SGHDT and CDR2 YYEEEE. Trimming removed 9 bases from V and 1 base from J, with 24 bases in between. The CDR3 loop is CATMTTTVLPRTDTQYF. The CDR3 bases are TGTGCCACCATGACCACTACAGTCTTGCCACGCACAGATACGCAGTATTTT.

V usage is TRBV6-4 and J usage is TRBJ2-1; 8 nucleotides align to TRBD2. The germline V gene encodes CDR1 MRHNA and CDR2 SNTAGT. V was clipped by 6 bases and J by 10 bases; unmatched bases: 17. The CDR3 extends over 16 amino acids. CDR3 DNA sequence: TGTGCCAGCAGCACCCTGGGGGGTCCTGGACTAGCCGAGCAGTTCTTC. Its protein product is CASSTLGGPGLAEQFF.

V gene TRBV6-5 combines with J gene TRBJ1-2; no clear D. V was clipped by 4 bases and J by 1 base, with 4 bases between them. The CDR3 is 12 residues long. Per the germline V gene, CDR1 is MNHEY and CDR2 is SVGAGI. The CDR3 sequence is CASSFSNYGYTF. The CDR3, as DNA: TGTGCCAGCAGTTTCAGTAACTATGGCTACACCTTC.

The chain uses TRBV2 and TRBJ1-1, with D hard to call. Trimming took off 1 base at V and 2 bases at J, with 8 bases between the two ends. The CDR3 is 14 amino acids. CDR1 SNHLY and CDR2 FYNNEI come from the germline V gene. Here the CDR3 DNA reads TGTGCCAGCAGTGAAGGGGCAGTAAACACTGAAGCTTTCTTT. Its translation is CASSEGAVNTEAFF.

This sequence joins TRBV6-1 and TRBJ1-2, with D possibly matching TRBD1 (5 bases). Trimming took off 3 bases at V and 5 bases at J, with 10 bases between the two ends. CDR3 size: 13 residues. Germline assignment: CDR1 MNHNS and CDR2 SASEGT. CDR3 loop: CASSESTGYGYTF. The CDR3 bases are TGTGCCAGCAGTGAGAGTACAGGATATGGCTACACCTTC.

The chain has TRBV10-2 and TRBJ1-2; unclear D gene. This CDR3 has 15 residues. V lost 0 bases, J lost 8 bases, and 16 bases lay in between. Germline V gene data show CDR1 as WSHSY and CDR2 as SAAADI. The CDR3 nucleotides read TGCGCCAGCAGTGAGTCGAAGGGCCCTCTAGGGGGCTACACCTTC. Translating it yields CASSESKGPLGGYTF.

The V and J genes are TRBV5-4 and TRBJ2-5; D is unclear. The V gene's germline CDR1 is SGHNT and CDR2 YYREEE (reference sequence). The CDR3 runs 16 residues. V lost 4 bases and J 5 bases, leaving 21 bases between the germline ends. CDR3: CASSDPGSRSHETQYF. The CDR3 DNA reads TGTGCCAGCAGCGACCCGGGCTCCCGATCCCACGAGACCCAGTACTTC.

This sequence joins TRBV2 and TRBJ2-1, with D possibly being TRBD2 (6 bases). This CDR3 comprises 19 residues. Germline V lookup: CDR1 SNHLY, CDR2 FYNNEI. Trimming cost V 4 bases and J 0 bases, with 22 bases left between them. The CDR3 region has the DNA TGTGCCAGCAGTGGGGACGGCTCAGCGGGCCAACTCTCCTACAATGAGCAGTTCTTC. Translation: CASSGDGSAGQLSYNEQFF.

This CDR3 reads CATAGGRANEQFF. CDR3 nucleotide sequence: TGTGCCACCGCGGGGGGGCGCGCCAATGAGCAGTTCTTC. The V and J genes are TRBV7-9 and TRBJ2-1, with TRBD2 matching over 9 bases. J was trimmed by 6 bases and V by 10 bases; bases with no gene match: 7. CDR3 length: 13 residues. Germline V gene sequence: CDR1 SEHNR, CDR2 FQNEAQ (reference sequence).

This chain connects TRBV10-3 to TRBJ1-1; 9 nucleotides match TRBD1. Germline V gene data show CDR1 as ENHRY and CDR2 as SYGVKD. The CDR3 covers 14 residues. V was pared by 4 bases and J by 2 bases, with 2 bases of the junction left unmatched. The CDR3 loop is CAISGGQGNTEAFF. The DNA for the CDR3 is TGTGCCATCAGTGGGGGACAGGGAAACACTGAAGCTTTCTTT.

The chain combines TRBV18 with TRBJ1-1; D call uncertain. This CDR3 contains 15 residues. CDR1 is KGHSH and CDR2 is LQKENI in the germline V gene. With 3 bases removed from V and 1 base from J, the gap between germline ends came to 12 bases. The DNA for the CDR3 is TGTGCCAGCTCACCGCGCGGAGGGTCGAACACTGAAGCTTTCTTT. The encoded protein is CASSPRGGSNTEAFF.

Here the CDR3 reads CASSDRGGVNQPQHF. In DNA, the CDR3 is TGTGCCAGCAGTGACAGGGGGGGAGTCAATCAGCCCCAGCATTTT. The rearrangement links TRBV6-6 to TRBJ1-5, with 9 bases fitting TRBD1. The V gene end was trimmed by 5 bases and the J gene end by 3 bases; junction bases not matched to a gene: 5. Germline loops: CDR1 MNHNY, CDR2 SVGAGI (reference sequence). This CDR3 is 15 amino acids long.

The gene calls are TRBV28 and TRBJ2-4, with 7 bases fitting TRBD1. This CDR3 spans 12 amino acids. The trim removed 7 bases at V and 9 bases at J, leaving 6 bases unmatched. The germline V gene has CDR1 MDHEN and CDR2 SYDVKM. CDR3 in DNA: TGTGCCAGCACCACAGGGGAAAGCATTCAGTACTTC. It codes for CASTTGESIQYF.

The J gene is TRBJ2-7, the V gene TRBV3-1 (or the pseudogene TRBV3-2); D is unresolved. Looked up from germline, CDR1 is LGHDT and CDR2 is YNNKEL (reference sequence). The CDR3 loop spans 15 amino acids. Trimming pared 3 bases from V and 2 bases from J, leaving 14 bases between. The CDR3 DNA sequence: TGTGCCAGCAGCCAGGGCCCGGAGCGCCCCTACGAGCAGTACTTC. Residues: CASSQGPERPYEQYF.

This clone was picked up one time. The genes are TRBV12-3 or TRBV12-4 and TRBJ1-5; D might be TRBD1 (5 bases). With 6 bases removed from V and 6 bases from J, the gap between germline ends came to 9 bases. The CDR3 covers 12 residues. The CDR3 region is CASRSGGQPQHF. As DNA, the CDR3 is TGTGCCAGCAGGAGTGGGGGTCAGCCCCAGCATTTT.

The chain couples TRBV19 to TRBJ1-5, with D unclear. CDR1 is LNHDA and CDR2 is SQIVND in the germline V gene (reference sequence). V was cut by 4 bases and J by 6 bases, with 19 bases left in between. The CDR3 consists of 16 residues. Here the CDR3 reads CASSTRPFFLGQPQHF. The DNA of the CDR3 is TGTGCCAGTAGTACTCGCCCGTTTTTCCTCGGTCAGCCCCAGCATTTT.

The chain is built from TRBV11-2 and TRBJ1-1; maybe TRBD1 (5 bases). The germline gives CDR1 SGHAT, CDR2 FQNNGV. V gave up 1 base and J gave up 1 base, with 13 bases separating them. The CDR3 has 16 residues. CDR3 region: CASSLGGRERNTEAFF. CDR3 DNA: TGTGCCAGCAGCTTAGGAGGCAGGGAAAGGAACACTGAAGCTTTCTTT.